Presented here are 26 T cell receptor beta chains from one specimen sequenced in a study of cytomegalovirus exposure and HLA in healthy donors. The PCR made use of 60 Vbeta and 13 Jbeta primers. The data were produced by immunoSEQ multiplex PCR, yet TCRdb's version contains in-frame clones alone and is incomplete. This sample has approximately 110,000 clones, with 77% found just once. The sequenced sample consisted of PBMCs. The receptor set was obtained from a human donor in good health.

CDR3 nucleotide sequence: TGTGCCAGCAGTTTATCTCGGTGGGACTTAATCTACAATGAGCAGTTCTTC. Translation gives CASSLSRWDLIYNEQFF. This chain joins TRBV28 and TRBJ2-1, with TRBD2 as a possible D gene (6 bases). V gave up 1 base and J gave up 3 bases, with 16 bases separating them. This CDR3 has 17 amino acids. CDR1 and CDR2 (germline): MDHEN, SYDVKM.

The genes are TRBV5-5 and TRBJ1-1; a weak D match, TRBD1 (6 bases). The ends were cut back, 4 bases at V and 4 bases at J, with 14 bases in the middle. Germline lookup yields CDR1 SGHKS and CDR2 YYEKEE (reference sequence). The CDR3 is 14 amino acids. The CDR3 region is CASSTDPRGTEAFF. The CDR3 DNA reads as TGTGCCAGCAGCACCGACCCCAGGGGCACTGAAGCTTTCTTT.

The chain combines TRBV18 with TRBJ1-5; D ambiguous. The CDR3 extends over 15 amino acids. The germline V and J ends were trimmed by 6 bases and 1 base, with 13 bases remaining between them. Germline lookup yields CDR1 KGHSH and CDR2 LQKENI. The CDR3 spells CASSPLAGSNQPQHF. The CDR3 DNA reads TGTGCCAGCTCGCCCTTGGCGGGGAGCAATCAGCCCCAGCATTTT.

V gene TRBV7-9 combines with J gene TRBJ1-1, with TRBD1 matching 8 bases. Germline values: CDR1 SEHNR, CDR2 FQNEAQ (reference sequence). This CDR3 has 15 amino acids. Trimming took 5 bases from V and 6 from J; bases not matched to a gene: 11. CDR3 sequence: CASSRTGGRGAEAFF. DNA of the CDR3: TGTGCCAGCAGCCGAACAGGGGGAAGGGGCGCTGAAGCTTTCTTT.

The chain is built from TRBV30 and TRBJ2-6; weak D call: TRBD2 (5 bases). Germline CDR1 is GTSNPN and CDR2 is SVGIG (reference sequence). V was shortened by 4 bases and J by 3 bases, with 10 bases between the two germline ends. The CDR3 is 14 residues long. The CDR3 here is CAWTRAGGANVLTF. For the CDR3, the DNA is TGTGCCTGGACTCGGGCGGGTGGGGCCAACGTCCTGACTTTC. Based on the CDR3 plus reference TRBV30 and TRBJ2-6, the full variable domain is SQTIHQWPATLVQPVGSPLSLECTVEGTSNPNLYWYRQAAGRGLQLLFYSVGIGQISSEVPQNLSASRPQDRQFILSSKKLLLSDSGFYLCAWTRAGGANVLTFGAGSRLTVL.

The chain couples TRBV9 to TRBJ2-1; a possible D gene is TRBD2 (7 bases). The CDR3 consists of 14 residues. V was clipped by 4 bases and J by 8 bases, with 16 bases between them. CDR1 SGDLS and CDR2 YYNGEE come from the germline V gene. The CDR3 DNA reads as TGTGCCAGCAGCTACGAGGGGGGGTGGGATGAGCAGTTCTTC. As protein: CASSYEGGWDEQFF.

V and J are TRBV19 and TRBJ2-1; D ambiguous. V was trimmed by 6 bases and J by 8 bases, leaving 17 bases between them. From germline, CDR1 is LNHDA and CDR2 SQIVND (reference sequence). The CDR3 runs 14 residues. In DNA, the CDR3 is TGTGCCAGTAGCCACCGGTCCCCTAACGATGAGCAGTTCTTC. This sequence encodes CASSHRSPNDEQFF.

The chain recombines TRBV6-1 with TRBJ1-5; 7 bases match TRBD1. V shed 4 bases and J 4 bases; nucleotides not matched to a gene: 13. The CDR3 spans 17 residues. Germline-derived CDR1 and CDR2 are MNHNS and SASEGT. DNA of the CDR3: TGTGCCAGCAGTGCTAAACCATCCGGGACAGTGAATCAGCCCCAGCATTTT. Protein: CASSAKPSGTVNQPQHF.

The chain uses TRBV7-2 and TRBJ1-4; D is possibly TRBD1 (5 bases). The length of the CDR3 is 13 residues. V gave up 6 bases and J gave up 4 bases, with 9 bases separating them. In germline, CDR1 is SGHTA, CDR2 FQGNSA. CDR3 sequence: CASSRQINEKLFF. Written as DNA, the CDR3 is TGTGCCAGCAGTCGACAGATTAATGAAAAACTGTTTTTT. The variable domain in full, with the rest retrieved from reference TRBV7-2 and TRBJ1-4, is GAGVSQSPSNKVTEKGKDVELRCDPISGHTALYWYRQSLGQGLEFLIYFQGNSAPDKSGLPSDRFSAERTGGSVSTLTIQRTQQEDSAVYLCASSRQINEKLFFGSGTQLSVL.

The rearrangement uses TRBV7-9 and TRBJ1-1, with D perhaps matching TRBD1 (6 bases). This CDR3 region has 15 residues. Germline values: CDR1 SEHNR, CDR2 FQNEAQ (reference sequence). Trimming cost V 1 base and J 2 bases, with 11 bases left between them. CDR3 coding DNA: TGTGCCAGCAGCTTAGAGGGGGGGCCCAACACTGAAGCTTTCTTT. Its translation: CASSLEGGPNTEAFF.

This sequence joins TRBV9 and TRBJ2-7; TRBD1 matches at 7 bases. V gave up 2 bases and J gave up 3 bases; unmatched junction bases: 5. The CDR3 totals 14 residues. Per the germline V gene, CDR1 is SGDLS and CDR2 is YYNGEE. The CDR3 region has the DNA TGTGCCAGCAGCGTTCAGGACAGGAGCTACGAGCAGTACTTC. It translates to CASSVQDRSYEQYF.

The chain is built from TRBV9 and TRBJ1-3; 7 nucleotides line up with TRBD1. This CDR3 spans 18 amino acids. Losses at the gene ends were 2 bases for V and 4 bases for J; bases not matched to a gene: 15. Germline CDR1 reads SGDLS; CDR2 reads YYNGEE. The CDR3, as DNA: TGTGCCAGCAGCGTCCGGGACAGTTCGCTGGGGTGGGGAAACACCATATATTTT. Its protein product is CASSVRDSSLGWGNTIYF.

The genes are TRBV10-2 and TRBJ2-4; TRBD2 matches at 7 bases. J was trimmed by 7 bases and V by 2 bases; bases with no gene match: 11. This CDR3 is 16 amino acids long. The germline CDR1 and CDR2 sequences are WSHSY and SAAADI. The CDR3 nucleotides are TGCGCCAGCAGTGAGCCCCCTAGCGGATCAGGGAACATTCAGTACTTC. Translation gives CASSEPPSGSGNIQYF.

V is TRBV7-3 and J is TRBJ2-2; no clear D. The CDR3 extends over 15 amino acids. Trimming removed 2 bases at V and 0 bases at J, with 7 bases between. The germline gives CDR1 SGHTA, CDR2 FQGTGA. The CDR3 DNA is TGTGCCAGCAGCTTATTGAGTTCGAACACCGGGGAGCTGTTTTTT. It yields the protein CASSLLSSNTGELFF.

This clone was picked up a small number of times. The chain recombines TRBV7-9 with TRBJ2-5, with 7 positions matching TRBD2. The germline V gene has CDR1 SEHNR and CDR2 FQNEAQ (reference sequence). This CDR3 is built from 15 residues. Trimming at V came to 3 bases and at J to 2 bases, leaving 6 bases not matched to a gene. The CDR3 DNA is TGTGCCAGCAGCTTGGGGCTAGCGGAGCAAGAGACCCAGTACTTC. This translates into CASSLGLAEQETQYF.

This chain joins TRBV7-6 and TRBJ2-7; a possible D gene is TRBD2 (5 bases). CDR3 size: 15 residues. V lost 6 bases, J lost 5 bases, and 20 bases lay in between. Per germline, CDR1 SGHVS and CDR2 FNYEAQ. CDR3 DNA: TGTGCCAGCAGTTTCGGGTCCGGAGGCACAGACGAGCAGTACTTC. Its protein is CASSFGSGGTDEQYF.

The rearrangement links TRBV11-1 to TRBJ2-7, with TRBD1 identical over 10 bases. V lost 3 bases to trimming and J lost 3 bases; unmatched junction nucleotides: 5. The CDR3 runs 15 residues. Germline V lookup: CDR1 SGHAT, CDR2 FQDESV (reference sequence). The CDR3 protein is CASSFGTGDFYEQYF. The CDR3 DNA reads as TGTGCCAGCAGCTTCGGGACAGGGGATTTCTACGAGCAGTACTTC.

The chain joins TRBV28 to TRBJ1-3; a possible D gene is TRBD1 (6 bases). Trimming pared 5 bases from V and 4 bases from J, leaving 18 bases between. Germline CDR1 and CDR2: MDHEN and SYDVKM. The length of the CDR3 is 16 residues. The CDR3 sequence is CASSPHRAGDGNTIYF. DNA of the CDR3: TGTGCCAGCAGTCCCCACAGGGCAGGCGACGGAAACACCATATATTTT.

The gene calls are TRBV4-2 and TRBJ1-5; possibly TRBD1 for D (6 bases). The V gene lost 2 bases and the J gene lost 7 bases, with 15 bases spanning the gap. CDR1 is LGHNA and CDR2 is YNFKEQ in the germline V gene. The CDR3 has 15 residues. The CDR3 DNA reads TGTGCCAGCAGCCAAAGGACAGAACTGGGACAGCCCCAGCATTTT. Protein product: CASSQRTELGQPQHF.

This clone was detected once. The J gene is TRBJ1-1, the V gene TRBV11-3; D not certain. The CDR3 runs to 14 residues. Germline-derived CDR1 and CDR2 are SGHNT and YENEEA. V was trimmed by 1 base and J by 5 bases, leaving 11 bases between them. CDR3 DNA: TGTGCCAGCAGCTTAGCGGTGCAGACTACTGAAGCTTTCTTT. Translated, it gives CASSLAVQTTEAFF.

The V call is TRBV30, the J call TRBJ1-5; D possibly corresponds to TRBD1 (6 bases). The germline V gene encodes CDR1 GTSNPN and CDR2 SVGIG (reference sequence). The V gene lost 7 bases and the J gene lost 5 bases, with 12 bases spanning the gap. CDR3 size: 12 residues. CDR3 protein: CAFGDTDQPQHF. The CDR3 DNA sequence: TGTGCCTTTGGGGACACCGATCAGCCCCAGCATTTT. Full variable domain (missing parts from reference TRBV30 and TRBJ1-5): SQTIHQWPATLVQPVGSPLSLECTVEGTSNPNLYWYRQAAGRGLQLLFYSVGIGQISSEVPQNLSASRPQDRQFILSSKKLLLSDSGFYLCAFGDTDQPQHFGDGTRLSIL.

The V and J genes are TRBV20-1 and TRBJ2-1, with a tentative D call TRBD2 (5 bases). This CDR3 has 10 residues. Trimming shortened V by 4 bases and J by 15 bases, and 13 bases separated the two germline ends. Per the germline V gene, CDR1 is DFQATT and CDR2 is SNEGSKA (reference sequence). The CDR3 DNA reads as TGCAGTGCTAATGTTCTAGCCGCGTTCTTC. Translating gives CSANVLAAFF.

As concerns this clone: Other nucleotide sequences in the sample specify the same CDR3. This chain joins TRBV11-3 and TRBJ2-1; D ambiguous. Germline assignment: CDR1 SGHNT and CDR2 YENEEA. The CDR3 consists of 13 residues. Trimming took 3 bases from V and 0 from J, leaving 3 bases between them. Here the CDR3 reads CASSFSSYNEQFF. The CDR3 DNA reads TGTGCCAGCAGCTTTAGCTCCTACAATGAGCAGTTCTTC.

The chain employs TRBV28 and TRBJ2-5; 11 bases line up with TRBD2. The J call may be in error: the DNA end matches TRBJ2-7 better. Germline values: CDR1 MDHEN, CDR2 SYDVKM. The CDR3 consists of 14 residues. In DNA form, the CDR3 reads TGTGCCAGCAGCATACTAGCGGGGGCCTACGAGCAGTACTTC. Translating gives CASSILAGAYEQYF.

V gene TRBV30 combines with J gene TRBJ1-5, with a tentative D call TRBD1 (5 bases). In germline, CDR1 is GTSNPN, CDR2 SVGIG (reference sequence). Deletions cut 0 bases from V and 6 bases from J, with 12 bases between. This CDR3 is built from 14 residues. CDR3 residues: CAWSVSRAPQPQHF. CDR3 in DNA: TGTGCCTGGAGTGTTAGCAGGGCTCCTCAGCCCCAGCATTTT.

The chain combines TRBV19 with TRBJ2-5; TRBD1 agrees at 8 bases. CDR1 is LNHDA, CDR2 SQIVND, per germline (reference sequence). The J segment lost 0 bases and the V segment lost 5 bases, leaving 8 bases of the junction unmatched. This CDR3 is 16 amino acids long. The chain's CDR3 is CASSRQGAAYQETQYF. The CDR3 DNA reads as TGTGCCAGTAGTCGGCAGGGGGCCGCGTACCAAGAGACCCAGTACTTC.